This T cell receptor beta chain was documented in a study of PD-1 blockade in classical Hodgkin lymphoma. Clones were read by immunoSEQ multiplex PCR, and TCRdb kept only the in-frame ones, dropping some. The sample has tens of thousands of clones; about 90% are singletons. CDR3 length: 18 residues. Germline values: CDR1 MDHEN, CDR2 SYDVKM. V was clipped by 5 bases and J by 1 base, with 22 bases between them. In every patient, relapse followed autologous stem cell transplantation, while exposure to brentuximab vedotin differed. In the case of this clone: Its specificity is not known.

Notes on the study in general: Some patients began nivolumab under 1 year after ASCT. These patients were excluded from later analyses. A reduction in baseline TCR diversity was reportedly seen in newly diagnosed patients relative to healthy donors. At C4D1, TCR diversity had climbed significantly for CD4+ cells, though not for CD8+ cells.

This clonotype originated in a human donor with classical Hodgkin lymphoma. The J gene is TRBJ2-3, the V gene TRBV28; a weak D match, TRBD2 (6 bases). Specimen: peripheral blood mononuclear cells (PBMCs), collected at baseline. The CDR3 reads CASSGSGLGWKGTDTQYF. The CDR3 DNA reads TGTGCCAGCAGTGGGAGCGGGCTAGGCTGGAAGGGCACAGATACGCAGTATTTT.